Here is one T cell receptor beta chain with its context. Its antigen is undetermined. The data were taken from a study of graft-versus-host responses after intestinal transplantation. Findings of the study overall: Circulating GvH clones peaking coincided with falling HvG clones soon after transplant. The study found high graft-versus-host to host-versus-graft clonal ratios in allografts of patients with graft-donor T cell macrochimerism.

CDR1 and CDR2 (germline): SGHVS, FQNEAQ. CDR3 length: 14 amino acids. Trimming took 3 bases from V and 6 from J; bases not matched to a gene: 4. Method: immunoSEQ multiplex PCR; TCRdb's copy keeps in-frame clones and lacks some. This repertoire shows roughly 70,000 clones, about 80% found once; its top ten account for 0.39%. This material consisted of unstimulated CD4+ T cells sorted from spleen or lymph node cells, taken before transplant. The origin of this receptor is a human donor who was the organ donor for an intestinal transplant. The genes are TRBV7-8 and TRBJ1-5; 8 bases line up with TRBD1. The CDR3 DNA reads as TGTGCCAGCAGCTTGAGGACAGGGATTCAGCCCCAGCATTTT. Translation gives CASSLRTGIQPQHF.